This entry concerns a single T cell receptor beta chain. Its antigen is unidentified. Specified treatment: around 19 received Ad26.COV2.S at low or high dose, single or two shots; 5 received placebo; per-sample allocation not given. Vaccine and placebo recipients were sampled on day 63 after the first injection. Using immunoSEQ multiplex PCR, the repertoire was profiled, and TCRdb retains in-frame clones only, with some absent. The sample comprises about 350,000 clones, 80% to 90% of which are singletons, and about 11% rests with the top ten. This entry comes from a study of Ad26.COV2.S vaccination and SARS-CoV-2 variants. Study background: Into the muscle, Ad26.COV2.S was dosed once or twice, 56 days apart.

Trimming removed 0 bases from V and 4 bases from J, with 9 bases in between. Germline CDR1 is LGHNA and CDR2 is YSLEER. The CDR3 is made up of 14 amino acids. Study-level findings and limits: Among vaccine recipients, spike-specific TCR breadth exceeded that of placebo recipients.

The source material was peripheral blood, sampled in a trial of Ad26.COV2.S vaccine versus placebo. This sequence was found in a person aged 18-65 years who received the Ad26.COV2.S COVID-19 vaccine or a placebo. The chain carries TRBV4-3 and TRBJ1-2; D not certain. The CDR3 coding sequence is TGCGCCAGCAGCCAAGATGAGGGTCCCTATGGCTACACCTTC. Translated: CASSQDEGPYGYTF.